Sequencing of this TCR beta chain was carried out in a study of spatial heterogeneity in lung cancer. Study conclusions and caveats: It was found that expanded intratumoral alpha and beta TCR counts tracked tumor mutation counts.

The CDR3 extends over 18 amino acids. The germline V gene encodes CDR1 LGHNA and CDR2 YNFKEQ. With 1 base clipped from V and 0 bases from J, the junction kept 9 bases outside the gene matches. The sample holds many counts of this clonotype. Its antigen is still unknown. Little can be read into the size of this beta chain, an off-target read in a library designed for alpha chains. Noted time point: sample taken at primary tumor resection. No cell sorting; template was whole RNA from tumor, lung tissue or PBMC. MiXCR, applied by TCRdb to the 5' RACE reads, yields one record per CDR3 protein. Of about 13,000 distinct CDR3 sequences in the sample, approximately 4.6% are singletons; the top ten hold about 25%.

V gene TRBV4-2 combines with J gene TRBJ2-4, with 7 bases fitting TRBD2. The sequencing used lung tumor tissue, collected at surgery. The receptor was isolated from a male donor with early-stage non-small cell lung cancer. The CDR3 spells CASSQVGEAGLAKNIQYF. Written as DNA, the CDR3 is TGTGCCAGCAGCCAAGTAGGAGAAGCGGGGTTAGCCAAAAACATTCAGTACTTC.